The 14 T cell receptor beta chains reported below all come from one sample, sequenced in a study of T cells after posttransplantation cyclophosphamide. Busulfan-fludarabine conditioning, marrow transplant, and cyclophosphamide on days +3 and +4 were administered. Sequencing was performed with immunoSEQ multiplex PCR; in TCRdb, only in-frame clones are kept and a portion is missing. The sample holds more than 1,200 clones, roughly 80% seen once. The specimen was CD4+ T cells sorted from PBMCs, collected after allogeneic stem cell transplant with posttransplant cyclophosphamide. Receptors originate from a male patient aged 45-59 years who received an allogeneic stem cell transplant from an unrelated donor, was CMV-positive, and had acute GVHD only. The graft donor may have contributed some T cells.

V usage is TRBV28 and J usage is TRBJ1-2; maybe TRBD1 (6 bases). V was shortened by 7 bases and J by 7 bases, with 25 bases between the two germline ends. There are 16 residues in the CDR3. CDR1 and CDR2 (germline): MDHEN, SYDVKM. The CDR3 sequence: CASTRTNRPGASGYTF. For the CDR3, the DNA is TGTGCCAGCACCAGGACAAACCGCCCAGGGGCGAGTGGCTACACCTTC.

This sequence joins TRBV7-6 and TRBJ2-7, with 11 bases identical to TRBD2. Germline CDR1 SGHVS, CDR2 FNYEAQ. The CDR3 extends over 15 amino acids. J gave up 2 bases and V 5 bases, and 5 bases lay outside the gene matches. The CDR3 reads CASSPGLAVTYEQYF. The CDR3 DNA is TGTGCCAGCAGCCCGGGACTAGCGGTTACCTACGAGCAGTACTTC.

V usage is TRBV11-2 and J usage is TRBJ2-3, with unresolved D. Looked up from germline, CDR1 is SGHAT and CDR2 is FQNNGV. With 3 bases removed from V and 7 bases from J, the gap between germline ends came to 14 bases. The CDR3 extends over 14 amino acids. The DNA for the CDR3 is TGTGCCAGCAGCTTCCCCCACCTACCGTATACGCAGTATTTT. Protein product: CASSFPHLPYTQYF.

In its sample, this clone was seen once. V usage is TRBV19 and J usage is TRBJ1-3; D gene uncertain. Looked up from germline, CDR1 is LNHDA and CDR2 is SQIVND (reference sequence). This CDR3 region has 15 residues. V gave up 5 bases and J gave up 0 bases, with 11 bases separating them. For the CDR3, the DNA is TGTGCCAGTAGTGTCTCTTTTAGCTCTGGAAACACCATATATTTT. It is translated as CASSVSFSSGNTIYF.

The chain carries TRBV29-1 and TRBJ1-1; 7 bases match TRBD1. The CDR3 is 12 residues long. The trim removed 1 base at V and 4 bases at J, leaving 0 bases unmatched. CDR1 and CDR2 from the germline V gene are SQVTM and ANQGSEA. The DNA for the CDR3 is TGCAGCGTTGAAGGGACAGGCACTGAAGCTTTCTTT. Translating it yields CSVEGTGTEAFF. Full variable domain (missing parts from reference TRBV29-1 and TRBJ1-1): SAVISQKPSRDICQRGTSLTIQCQVDSQVTMMFWYRQQPGQSLTLIATANQGSEATYESGFVIDKFPISRPNLTFSTLTVSNMSPEDSSIYLCSVEGTGTEAFFGQGTRLTVV.

This chain connects TRBV4-3 to TRBJ1-5, with TRBD1 matching 9 bases. The CDR3 is 15 amino acids. Germline-derived CDR1 and CDR2 are LGHNA and YSLEER. V shed 3 bases and J 3 bases; nucleotides not matched to a gene: 3. This CDR3 reads CASSQDRGPNQPQHF. The DNA for the CDR3 is TGCGCCAGCAGCCAGGACAGGGGTCCCAATCAGCCCCAGCATTTT.

By share, this clone counts as hyperexpanded. The chain couples TRBV6-1 to TRBJ1-1, with D perhaps matching TRBD1 (5 bases). In germline, CDR1 is MNHNS, CDR2 SASEGT. This CDR3 spans 14 amino acids. The V end was cut by 3 bases, the J end by 4 bases, with 12 bases between. The CDR3 sequence: CASSDRTGGTEAFF. In DNA, the CDR3 is TGTGCCAGCAGTGACCGGACGGGGGGCACTGAAGCTTTCTTT.

This clone was seen just once. The genes are TRBV10-2 and TRBJ1-4; D gene uncertain. The CDR3 is 14 residues long. The V end was cut by 2 bases, the J end by 2 bases, with 6 bases between. Looked up from germline, CDR1 is WSHSY and CDR2 is SAAADI. CDR3 in amino acids: CASSERQTNEKLFF. The CDR3 nucleotides are TGCGCCAGCAGTGAGCGTCAGACTAATGAAAAACTGTTTTTT.

In this sample, this clone turned up a few times. The chain couples TRBV7-8 to TRBJ2-2, with D perhaps TRBD1 (5 bases). Germline CDR1 is SGHVS and CDR2 is FQNEAQ. CDR3 size: 16 residues. The V and J ends lost 0 bases and 1 base respectively, with 9 bases between them. CDR3 in amino acids: CASSLAPTGNTGELFF. The CDR3 bases are TGTGCCAGCAGCTTAGCGCCAACAGGGAACACCGGGGAGCTGTTTTTT.

In this sample, this clone turned up a few times. The CDR3 nucleotides read TGTGCCAGCTCATATGGGACAGGGGGCAAAGATACGCAGTATTTT. Its translation is CASSYGTGGKDTQYF. V gene TRBV18 combines with J gene TRBJ2-3, with TRBD1 identical over 12 bases. This CDR3 has 15 residues. The J segment lost 5 bases and the V segment lost 5 bases, leaving 5 bases of the junction unmatched. Germline V lookup: CDR1 KGHSH, CDR2 LQKENI.

This clone was picked up one time. The chain uses TRBV19 and TRBJ2-7; TRBD2 aligns across 8 bases. Germline loops: CDR1 LNHDA, CDR2 SQIVND (reference sequence). The CDR3 is 15 residues long. V shed 1 base and J 1 base; nucleotides not matched to a gene: 3. The CDR3 DNA is TGTGCCAGTAGTATAGGGGCTAGCGGGTCCTACGAGCAGTACTTC. Translated, it gives CASSIGASGSYEQYF.

The chain carries TRBV4-2 and TRBJ1-1; D is uncertain. The V end lost 0 bases, the J end lost 0 bases, and 8 bases lay between the germline ends. The CDR3 consists of 15 residues. CDR1 LGHNA and CDR2 YNFKEQ come from the germline V gene. The CDR3 DNA is TGTGCCAGCAGCCAAGAACCAGGCGTGAACACTGAAGCTTTCTTT. This encodes CASSQEPGVNTEAFF.

The chain carries TRBV15 and TRBJ1-2; 8 bases are shared with TRBD1. This CDR3 contains 15 residues. Germline CDR1 and CDR2: LNHNV and YYDKDF (reference sequence). Unmatched junction bases numbered 7, after V lost 2 bases and J lost 5 bases. This chain's CDR3 is CATSRSNRGDYGYTF. The CDR3 region has the DNA TGTGCCACCAGCAGAAGCAACAGGGGGGATTATGGCTACACCTTC.

V gene TRBV9 combines with J gene TRBJ2-5, with 8 bases fitting TRBD1. Losses at the gene ends were 3 bases for V and 5 bases for J; bases not matched to a gene: 9. This CDR3 contains 15 residues. The V gene's germline CDR1 is SGDLS and CDR2 YYNGEE. For the CDR3, the DNA is TGTGCCAGCAGCGCCTCCGACAGGGGTTGGGAGACCCAGTACTTC. It encodes CASSASDRGWETQYF.